This TCR beta chain is drawn from a study of cytomegalovirus exposure and HLA in healthy donors. 60 Vbeta and 13 Jbeta primers were used in PCR. Using immunoSEQ multiplex PCR, the repertoire was profiled, and TCRdb retains in-frame clones only, with some absent. The sample has 150,000 to 200,000 clones, roughly 80% seen once. The CDR3 totals 17 residues. Germline V gives CDR1 SGHRS, CDR2 YFSETQ. V lost 6 bases and J 2 bases, leaving 20 bases between the germline ends. This clone has more than one count but fewer than ten. The clonotype comes from a man aged 18 to 29 in good health and CMV-seropositive. The chain joins TRBV5-1 to TRBJ2-2; possible D gene TRBD2, 6 bases. The specimen was PBMCs. DNA of the CDR3: TGCGCCAGCACCGCGGGGCCACCTTCATCCAACACCGGGGAGCTGTTTTTT. Amino acid sequence: CASTAGPPSSNTGELFF.